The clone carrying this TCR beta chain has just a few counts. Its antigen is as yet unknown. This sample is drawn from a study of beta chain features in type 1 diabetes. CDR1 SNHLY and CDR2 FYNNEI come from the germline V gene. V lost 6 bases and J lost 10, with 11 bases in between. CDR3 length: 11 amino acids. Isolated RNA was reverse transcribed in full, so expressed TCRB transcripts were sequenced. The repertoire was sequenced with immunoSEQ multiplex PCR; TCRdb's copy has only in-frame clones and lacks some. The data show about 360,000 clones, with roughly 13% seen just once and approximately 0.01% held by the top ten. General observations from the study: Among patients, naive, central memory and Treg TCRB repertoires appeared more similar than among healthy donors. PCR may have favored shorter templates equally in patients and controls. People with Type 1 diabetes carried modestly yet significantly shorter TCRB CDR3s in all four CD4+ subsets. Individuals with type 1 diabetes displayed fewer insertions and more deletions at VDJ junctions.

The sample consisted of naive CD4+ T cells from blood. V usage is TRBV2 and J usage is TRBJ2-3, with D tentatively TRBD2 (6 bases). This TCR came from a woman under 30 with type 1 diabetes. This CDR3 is CASRLRGPQYF. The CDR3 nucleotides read TGTGCCAGCAGATTGCGGGGCCCGCAGTATTTT.